One and the same sample provided the 27 T cell receptor beta chains below, sequenced in a study of metastatic and nonmetastatic thyroid tumors. MiXCR re-clonotyped the PCR reads for TCRdb. The data hold 15,000 to 20,000 clones, with approximately 30% observed a single time. The entire patient cohort was treatment-naive prior to thyroid surgery. The specimen was blood. The source of these receptors is a female donor with papillary thyroid cancer or a benign thyroid nodule (not recorded which). Some clones in this sample may be carry-over from other donors' samples.

This clone was recorded a few times. The rearrangement joins TRBV30 to TRBJ1-1, with unresolved D. From germline, CDR1 is GTSNPN and CDR2 SVGIG (reference sequence). This CDR3 spans 11 amino acids. Trimming cost V 5 bases and J 4 bases, with 8 bases left between them. The CDR3 here is CAWVRATEAFF. CDR3 nucleotide sequence: TGTGCCTGGGTGAGGGCCACTGAAGCTTTCTTT.

This sequence joins TRBV7-9 and TRBJ1-2, with TRBD1 matching 7 bases. The CDR3 has 15 residues. Germline values: CDR1 SEHNR, CDR2 FQNEAQ (reference sequence). V lost 6 bases and J lost 3; bases outside the gene matches: 10. The CDR3 DNA follows: TGTGCCAGCAGACCAGGGGGGGAAAGTGACTATGGCTACACCTTC. Amino acid sequence: CASRPGGESDYGYTF.

V gene TRBV15 combines with J gene TRBJ2-2; 7 bases are shared with TRBD1. This CDR3 has 15 amino acids. Germline CDR1 is LNHNV and CDR2 is YYDKDF (reference sequence). Trimming removed 4 bases from V and 6 bases from J; junction bases left unmatched: 8. CDR3 in amino acids: CATSIRQGGAGELFF. The CDR3 DNA sequence: TGTGCCACCAGCATACGACAGGGTGGTGCCGGGGAGCTGTTTTTT.

This clone was counted many times. The chain carries TRBV29-1 and TRBJ2-5; D remains ambiguous. The CDR3 loop spans 12 amino acids. Germline lookup yields CDR1 SQVTM and CDR2 ANQGSEA. The ends were cut back, 4 bases at V and 5 bases at J, with 11 bases in the middle. This CDR3 reads CSVASLKETQYF. CDR3 nucleotides: TGCAGCGTTGCTTCTCTTAAGGAGACCCAGTACTTC.

The chain has TRBV20-1 and TRBJ1-1; 7 nucleotides line up with TRBD1. CDR3 length equals 13 residues. The V and J ends lost 7 bases and 6 bases, in that order; junction bases with no gene match: 11. The germline CDR1 and CDR2 sequences are DFQATT and SNEGSKA (reference sequence). The chain's CDR3 is CSGRKGGESEAFF. CDR3 in DNA: TGCAGTGGCAGAAAAGGGGGCGAGTCTGAAGCTTTCTTT.

This clone was observed many times. The V and J genes are TRBV9 and TRBJ1-4; no reliable D call. The CDR3 runs 15 residues. The germline V gene encodes CDR1 SGDLS and CDR2 YYNGEE. Trimming pared 4 bases from V and 7 bases from J, leaving 17 bases between. CDR3 loop: CASSTDPGNGEKLFF. In nucleotides, the CDR3 is TGTGCCAGCAGCACTGATCCGGGGAATGGTGAAAAACTGTTTTTT.

In this sample, this clone is medium-sized. The chain carries TRBV7-2 and TRBJ2-7; perhaps TRBD1 as D (6 bases). The CDR3 covers 13 residues. V lost 6 bases and J 7 bases, leaving 16 bases between the germline ends. Germline V CDR1 and CDR2: SGHTA, FQGNSA. For the CDR3, the DNA is TGTGCCAGCAGAGTCCCAGGGGTCGGTGAGCAGTACTTC. Residues: CASRVPGVGEQYF.

This clone occurred many times. This sequence joins TRBV20-1 and TRBJ2-2; possibly TRBD1 or TRBD2 for D (5 bases each). The CDR3 runs 14 residues. Trimming took 4 bases from V and 4 from J, leaving 13 bases between them. Per germline, CDR1 DFQATT and CDR2 SNEGSKA (reference sequence). The CDR3 DNA sequence: TGCAGTGCTATGTCCGGGGCGAGCACCGGGGAGCTGTTTTTT. Its protein product is CSAMSGASTGELFF.

Judged by abundance, this clone is medium-sized. The V call is TRBV27, the J call TRBJ2-1, with D tentatively TRBD1 or TRBD2 (6 bases each). The CDR3 runs to 14 residues. Deletions cut 3 bases from V and 7 bases from J, with 13 bases between. Germline CDR1 reads MNHEY; CDR2 reads SMNVEV (reference sequence). The CDR3: CASSLMGAGNEQFF. The DNA for the CDR3 is TGTGCCAGCAGTTTGATGGGGGCGGGGAATGAGCAGTTCTTC.

The sample holds many counts of this clone. This sequence joins TRBV7-9 and TRBJ1-1; 8 bases agree with TRBD1. The CDR3 runs 13 residues. Germline V CDR1 and CDR2: SEHNR, FQNEAQ (reference sequence). The junction had 12 bases not matched to a gene; V was cut back by 5 bases and J by 13 bases. CDR3 amino acids: CASSPNRGRLGFF. For the CDR3, the DNA is TGTGCCAGCAGCCCCAACAGGGGGAGGCTTGGTTTCTTT. The entire variable domain, with the rest obtained from reference TRBV7-9 and TRBJ1-1, is as follows: DTGVSQNPRHKITKRGQNVTFRCDPISEHNRLYWYRQTLGQGPEFLTYFQNEAQLEKSRLLSDRFSAERPKGSFSTLEIQRTEQGDSAMYLCASSPNRGRLGFFGQGTRLTVV.

The chain's CDR3 is CASGLPPGGRINEQFF. In nucleotides, the CDR3 is TGTGCTAGTGGTTTGCCACCCGGGGGCCGCATCAATGAGCAGTTCTTC. This chain links TRBV12-5 with TRBJ2-1; perhaps D is TRBD1 or TRBD2 (6 bases each). Trimming took 2 bases from V and 6 from J, leaving 17 bases between them. Germline V gene sequence: CDR1 LGHNT, CDR2 FRNRAP. This CDR3 is 16 amino acids long.

In its sample, this clone is medium-sized. The chain is built from TRBV18 and TRBJ1-1; D call uncertain. CDR1 and CDR2 (germline): KGHSH, LQKENI. This CDR3 comprises 13 residues. V was trimmed by 6 bases and J by 1 base, leaving 9 bases between them. The CDR3 is CASSNLGNTEAFF. The CDR3 nucleotides read TGTGCCAGCTCCAACCTCGGGAACACTGAAGCTTTCTTT.

The chain has TRBV3-1 and TRBJ1-6; TRBD1 is a possible D gene (5 bases). Germline V CDR1 and CDR2: LGHDT, YNNKEL (reference sequence). Trimming pared 0 bases from V and 13 bases from J, leaving 10 bases between. CDR3 length equals 13 residues. This chain's CDR3 is CASSQDWGGPLHF. The DNA for the CDR3 is TGTGCCAGCAGCCAAGATTGGGGCGGCCCCCTCCACTTT.

This clone was seen repeatedly, ten times or more. A clone one base away is much larger, so this may be a read error. V gene TRBV19 combines with J gene TRBJ2-1, with D possibly being TRBD1 or TRBD2 (7 bases each). This CDR3 region has 16 residues. Germline-derived CDR1 and CDR2 are LNHDA and SQIVND (reference sequence). Here the CDR3 reads CASSTPQGGSYNEQLF. Here the CDR3 DNA reads TGTGCCAGTAGTACGCCGCAGGGGGGGTCCTACAATGAGCAGCTCTTC.

As for this clone: An end of the junction differs from the germline gene, which may be a read error. The rearrangement uses TRBV15 and TRBJ2-3; 9 positions agree with TRBD2. Germline lookup yields CDR1 LNHNV and CDR2 YYDKDF (reference sequence). CDR3 size: 17 residues. The CDR3, as DNA: TGTGCCACCAGCAGAGTTAGCGGGAGCTTCGTAGTGGATACGCAGTCTTTT. This translates into CATSRVSGSFVVDTQSF.

The chain has TRBV24-1 and TRBJ1-2, with 7 bases matching TRBD1. Germline CDR1 is KGHDR and CDR2 is SFDVKD. J was trimmed by 0 bases and V by 4 bases; bases with no gene match: 7. This CDR3 is 16 amino acids long. The CDR3 region has the DNA TGTGCCACCAGTGACCGATGGGACAGAACTAACTATGGCTACACCTTC. This encodes CATSDRWDRTNYGYTF.

Points on this clone: One junction end does not reproduce the germline sequence, and a read error may be involved. The V call is TRBV19, the J call TRBJ2-1; tentatively, D is TRBD2 (6 bases). Germline assignment: CDR1 LNHDA and CDR2 SQIVND (reference sequence). The CDR3 has 14 residues. CDR3 sequence: CASSERVSHNELFF. CDR3 DNA: TGTGCCAGTAGTGAGCGGGTGAGTCACAACGAGCTGTTCTTC.

The chain has TRBV5-1 and TRBJ2-3, with TRBD2 matching over 15 bases. The V gene's germline CDR1 is SGHRS and CDR2 YFSETQ. V shed 0 bases and J 3 bases; nucleotides not matched to a gene: 2. This CDR3 spans 17 amino acids. The CDR3 nucleotides read TGCGCCAGCAGCTTGGAGGGACTAGCGGGAGGTACAGATACGCAGTATTTT. This gives the protein CASSLEGLAGGTDTQYF. Filled out from reference TRBV5-1 and TRBJ2-3, the complete variable domain reads KAGVTQTPRYLIKTRGQQVTLSCSPISGHRSVSWYQQTPGQGLQFLFEYFSETQRNKGNFPGRFSGRQFSNSRSEMNVSTLELGDSALYLCASSLEGLAGGTDTQYFGPGTRLTVL.

In its sample, this clone was seen once. The chain is built from TRBV30 and TRBJ2-1, with D uncertain. V dropped 4 bases and J dropped 8 bases, with 18 bases sitting between them. The CDR3 is 14 residues long. Per germline, CDR1 GTSNPN and CDR2 SVGIG (reference sequence). The CDR3 bases are TGTGCCTGGACGTGGAGATTCGGTGTCGATGAGCAGTTCTTC. Translating gives CAWTWRFGVDEQFF.

This clone has a count of ten or more. The V gene is TRBV13, the J gene TRBJ2-5, with 12 bases fitting TRBD2. The CDR3 totals 18 residues. Germline trimming cut 4 bases from V and 5 bases from J; bases unmatched to any gene: 14. Germline V gene lookup returns CDR1 PRHDT and CDR2 FYEKMQ (reference sequence). CDR3 coding DNA: TGTGCCAGCAGCTCGGGGGCTAGCGGGGGGGCAGGTGAGGAGACCCAGTACTTC. Translation: CASSSGASGGAGEETQYF.

This clone was observed a few times. The chain links TRBV28 to TRBJ2-5; TRBD1 might be the D (7 bases). V lost 7 bases to trimming and J lost 4 bases, with 19 bases between them. Germline lookup yields CDR1 MDHEN and CDR2 SYDVKM. The CDR3 sequence is 15 residues long. The CDR3 DNA follows: TGTGCCAGCAACAGATCAGGGGGGAGGAGAGAGACCCAGTACTTC. Translation gives CASNRSGGRRETQYF.

This clone has only a few counts. The genes are TRBV6-2 or TRBV6-3 and TRBJ1-3; unclear D gene. CDR1 MNHEY and CDR2 SVGEGT come from the germline V gene. The V and J ends lost 2 bases and 0 bases respectively, with 8 bases between them. The CDR3 totals 15 residues. The CDR3 sequence: CASSYALSSGNTIYF. Here the CDR3 DNA reads TGTGCCAGCAGTTACGCCCTAAGCTCTGGAAACACCATATATTTT.

This chain connects TRBV20-1 to TRBJ2-5; either TRBD1 or TRBD2 may fit D (5 bases each). V shed 0 bases and J shed 1 base, with 18 bases lying between them. The germline V gene has CDR1 DFQATT and CDR2 SNEGSKA (reference sequence). The length of the CDR3 is 17 residues. Here the CDR3 DNA reads TGCAGTGCTAGAGAGGGGCTATCTGGGGGTACCCAAGAGACCCAGTACTTC. Translating gives CSAREGLSGGTQETQYF.

The table lists this clone with a count of one. The V and J genes are TRBV20-1 and TRBJ1-1; no reliable D call. The CDR3 length is 15 residues. V dropped 3 bases and J dropped 6 bases, with 20 bases sitting between them. Germline V lookup: CDR1 DFQATT, CDR2 SNEGSKA (reference sequence). This CDR3 reads CSARRADFQSSEAFF. CDR3 DNA sequence: TGCAGTGCTAGGAGGGCGGATTTTCAGTCTTCTGAAGCTTTCTTT.

This clone was seen only a few times. The chain couples TRBV6-1 to TRBJ2-7; 10 bases are shared with TRBD1. CDR1 is MNHNS and CDR2 is SASEGT in the germline V gene. Trimming at V came to 1 base and at J to 2 bases, leaving 2 bases not matched to a gene. CDR3 length: 15 amino acids. Here the CDR3 reads CASSEETGGPYEQYF. The CDR3 coding sequence is TGTGCCAGCAGTGAAGAGACAGGGGGCCCCTACGAGCAGTACTTC.

This clone was picked up one time. The chain recombines TRBV4-1 with TRBJ1-5; weak D call: TRBD1 (6 bases). Trimming cost V 4 bases and J 4 bases, with 14 bases left between them. Germline CDR1 is MGHRA and CDR2 is YSYEKL. The CDR3 consists of 15 residues. The CDR3 loop reads CASSRNTGFNQPQHF. The CDR3 region has the DNA TGCGCCAGCAGCCGGAATACAGGGTTTAATCAGCCCCAGCATTTT.

The chain carries TRBV20-1 and TRBJ2-1; a possible D gene is TRBD1 (5 bases). This CDR3 is built from 18 residues. V was cut by 3 bases and J by 2 bases, with 23 bases left in between. Germline V gene data show CDR1 as DFQATT and CDR2 as SNEGSKA (reference sequence). The DNA for the CDR3 is TGCAGTGCTAGGAAAGGGCAGGGTGAGATCTCTCCCTACAATGAGCAGTTCTTC. This codes for CSARKGQGEISPYNEQFF.